This T cell receptor beta chain came from a study of blood T cell repertoires in COVID-19. Study overall: Sites in the United States, Italy and Spain provided acute and convalescent COVID-19 samples. Sample material is recorded as cDNA or gDNA derived from T cells, B-cell-depleted T cells, or PBMCs.

This CDR3 spans 15 amino acids. The V gene's germline CDR1 is MNHNY and CDR2 SVGAGI (reference sequence). With 8 bases removed from V and 6 bases from J, the gap between germline ends came to 22 bases. In the source study's methods: It was from reference gene primer amplification that nucleated cell counts were estimated. Clones were read by immunoSEQ multiplex PCR, and TCRdb kept only the in-frame ones, dropping some. V, J and clone size derive from that table, while D and trimming were established from the DNA sequence. The table lists fewer than 350,000 clones, approximately 80% of them singletons.

Sequenced input: peripheral blood. The J gene is TRBJ1-2, the V gene TRBV6-6; D ambiguous. The sequence came from a woman aged 60-75 years with active or convalescent COVID-19. CDR3 sequence reads: CASVRPGSGRNGYTF. The DNA for the CDR3 is TGTGCCAGCGTCAGACCGGGGTCAGGTAGAAATGGCTACACCTTC.